The next 32 T cell receptor beta chains were all read from a single sample in a study of T-cell memory formation after mild COVID-19. TCRdb independently ran MiXCR on the 5' RACE reads; one entry per CDR3 protein. The sample shows a few hundred thousand distinct CDR3 sequences, about a sixth of them seen only once. Sequenced input: PBMCs or a T cell subset sorted from them (not recorded which). The receptors originated from a young man who had mild COVID-19 (a few samples of this study predate the infection). Cell type and time point are not known.

The CDR3 DNA reads TGTGCCACCAGCAAGGACAGGGGCTCTTCACCCCTCCACTTT. Translation: CATSKDRGSSPLHF. The chain couples TRBV15 to TRBJ1-6; 9 nucleotides align to TRBD1. Germline CDR1 is LNHNV and CDR2 is YYDKDF (reference sequence). There are 14 residues in the CDR3. V gave up 4 bases and J gave up 9 bases; unmatched junction bases: 4.

This clonotype has a handful of counts. This chain's CDR3 is CASSPGLLMEEGEKLFF. The CDR3 bases are TGTGCCAGCAGTCCAGGCCTCCTGATGGAGGAGGGCGAAAAACTGTTTTTT. The J gene is TRBJ1-4, the V gene TRBV12-3 or TRBV12-4; the D is unclear. CDR3 length: 17 residues. V was cut by 5 bases and J by 8 bases, with 24 bases left in between.

This clonotype was counted a few times. The chain carries TRBV7-9 and TRBJ2-5; 10 nucleotides match TRBD2. From germline, CDR1 is SEHNR and CDR2 FQNEAQ (reference sequence). The ends lost 3 bases at V and 10 bases at J; junction bases unmatched: 5. This CDR3 is built from 13 residues. The CDR3 spells CASSFQAGGDQYF. The CDR3 nucleotides are TGTGCCAGCAGCTTCCAAGCGGGGGGGGACCAGTACTTC.

This clonotype has just a few counts. This chain links TRBV12-3 or TRBV12-4 with TRBJ1-1, with a possible D match to TRBD1 (6 bases). Trimming shortened V by 3 bases and J by 5 bases, and 10 bases separated the two germline ends. The CDR3 loop spans 13 amino acids. CDR3 in amino acids: CASSFSRGTEAFF. In DNA, the CDR3 is TGTGCCAGCAGTTTTAGCAGGGGAACTGAAGCTTTCTTT.

This clonotype occurred many times. V and J are TRBV5-5 and TRBJ2-3; possible D gene TRBD2, 5 bases. V dropped 2 bases and J dropped 2 bases, with 15 bases sitting between them. This CDR3 has 16 residues. The germline V gene has CDR1 SGHKS and CDR2 YYEKEE (reference sequence). CDR3: CASSFRGVQFTDTQYF. For the CDR3, the DNA is TGTGCCAGCAGCTTTCGGGGTGTGCAGTTCACAGATACGCAGTATTTT.

The chain combines TRBV7-2 with TRBJ2-3, with D uncertain. Germline V CDR1 and CDR2: SGHTA, FQGNSA. Trimming removed 2 bases at V and 5 bases at J, with 11 bases between. The CDR3 is 14 residues long. The DNA for the CDR3 is TGTGCCAGCAGCTTATTCAGGTCTGGAGATACGCAGTATTTT. Its protein is CASSLFRSGDTQYF.

This clonotype has a handful of counts. The rearrangement joins TRBV12-3 or TRBV12-4 to TRBJ1-1; D perhaps matches TRBD1 (5 bases). V was trimmed by 3 bases and J by 11 bases, leaving 13 bases between them. This CDR3 comprises 12 residues. The CDR3: CASSFGRAGAFF. In nucleotides, the CDR3 is TGTGCCAGCAGTTTTGGCAGGGCTGGGGCTTTCTTT.

Many counts were recorded for this clonotype. The CDR3: CASSPFHSYTDTQYF. The DNA for the CDR3 is TGTGCCAGCAGCCCATTTCATAGTTACACAGATACGCAGTATTTT. V gene TRBV7-2 combines with J gene TRBJ2-3, with D hard to call. Germline CDR1 is SGHTA and CDR2 is FQGNSA. The V end lost 5 bases, the J end lost 2 bases, and 14 bases lay between the germline ends. This CDR3 region has 15 residues.

The gene calls are TRBV6-2 or TRBV6-3 and TRBJ2-3; 8 nucleotides match TRBD2. CDR1 and CDR2 from the germline V gene are MNHEY and SVGEGT. J was trimmed by 0 bases and V by 2 bases; bases with no gene match: 4. This CDR3 is built from 16 residues. CDR3 amino acids: CASSYGVAGSTDTQYF. The CDR3 DNA reads as TGTGCCAGCAGTTACGGGGTAGCGGGGAGCACAGATACGCAGTATTTT.

Only a few counts were recorded for this clonotype. The chain links TRBV9 to TRBJ2-2, with D uncertain. The CDR3 contains 14 residues. V gave up 0 bases and J gave up 1 base, with 4 bases separating them. Germline V gives CDR1 SGDLS, CDR2 YYNGEE. The CDR3 here is CASSVVGNTGELFF. Written as DNA, the CDR3 is TGTGCCAGCAGCGTAGTAGGGAACACCGGGGAGCTGTTTTTT.

This clonotype was found many times. The J gene is TRBJ2-7, the V gene TRBV9, with D perhaps matching TRBD1 (6 bases). The V end lost 4 bases, the J end lost 0 bases, and 11 bases lay between the germline ends. The germline V gene has CDR1 SGDLS and CDR2 YYNGEE. This CDR3 comprises 14 residues. The CDR3 nucleotides are TGTGCCAGCAGCCCCGGGACATCCTCCTACGAGCAGTACTTC. It is translated as CASSPGTSSYEQYF.

In this sample, this clonotype turned up a few times. The CDR3 DNA follows: TGTGCCAGCAGCCAAGACGTCGGGCAATCACCCCTCCACTTT. Encoded protein: CASSQDVGQSPLHF. V gene TRBV3-1 combines with J gene TRBJ1-6; D not certain. The CDR3 contains 14 residues. Germline CDR1 LGHDT, CDR2 YNNKEL (reference sequence). V lost 0 bases to trimming and J lost 10 bases, with 10 bases between them.

This clonotype was seen a few times. The chain recombines TRBV6-2 or TRBV6-3 with TRBJ2-1; D tentatively reads TRBD1 or TRBD2 (5 bases each). V was shortened by 2 bases and J by 9 bases, with 5 bases between the two germline ends. This CDR3 comprises 11 residues. Germline V CDR1 and CDR2: MNHEY, SVGEGT. CDR3 protein: CASSYGGEQFF. DNA for the CDR3: TGTGCCAGCAGTTACGGGGGTGAGCAGTTCTTC.

This clonotype was recorded a few times. This rearrangement joins TRBV30 to TRBJ2-7; D ambiguous. The CDR3 runs to 12 residues. V dropped 2 bases and J dropped 8 bases, with 13 bases sitting between them. Germline values: CDR1 GTSNPN, CDR2 SVGIG (reference sequence). Written as DNA, the CDR3 is TGTGCCTGGAGTTGGATGAATACGCAGCAGTACTTC. Translated, it gives CAWSWMNTQQYF.

This chain joins TRBV5-1 and TRBJ2-1; possibly TRBD2 for D (6 bases). This CDR3 region has 13 residues. V was cut by 4 bases and J by 10 bases, with 15 bases left in between. Germline CDR1 and CDR2: SGHRS and YFSETQ. CDR3 sequence (DNA): TGCGCCAGCAGCCTACTAGCCCTCCGGGAGCAGTTCTTC. The encoded protein is CASSLLALREQFF.

This chain connects TRBV6-6 to TRBJ1-2, with a possible D match to TRBD1 (5 bases). V shed 0 bases and J shed 7 bases, with 18 bases lying between them. The germline gives CDR1 MNHNY, CDR2 SVGAGI (reference sequence). The CDR3 spans 16 residues. CDR3 loop: CASSYSGEQVRGGYTF. For the CDR3, the DNA is TGTGCCAGCAGTTACTCAGGGGAACAGGTTCGGGGTGGCTACACCTTC.

This chain uses TRBV5-4 with TRBJ1-6; D not certain. There are 14 residues in the CDR3. Germline V gene sequence: CDR1 SGHNT, CDR2 YYREEE (reference sequence). V lost 0 bases, J lost 5 bases, and 6 bases lay in between. The CDR3 is CASSLDGNNSPLHF. CDR3 DNA: TGTGCCAGCAGCTTGGACGGTAATAATTCACCCCTCCACTTT.

In the case of this clonotype: The junction shows a germline mismatch at one end, possibly a read error. The V and J genes are TRBV7-2 and TRBJ2-3; TRBD2 matches 7 bases. The CDR3 length is 11 residues. CDR1 is SGHTA and CDR2 is FQGNSA in the germline V gene. CDR3 residues: CGSGEADTQYF. Here the CDR3 DNA reads TGTGGCAGCGGGGAGGCAGATACGCAGTATTTT.

The rearrangement uses TRBV2 and TRBJ1-2; the match to TRBD1 covers 10 bases. CDR1 and CDR2 (germline): SNHLY, FYNNEI. V gave up 7 bases and J gave up 7 bases; unmatched junction bases: 9. CDR3 length: 14 residues. The chain's CDR3 is CASTMTGGAFGYTF. DNA of the CDR3: TGTGCCAGCACCATGACAGGGGGCGCGTTTGGCTACACCTTC.

The chain carries TRBV13 and TRBJ2-5, with D perhaps TRBD1 or TRBD2 (5 bases each). Per germline, CDR1 PRHDT and CDR2 FYEKMQ (reference sequence). Deletions cut 1 base from V and 4 bases from J, with 13 bases between. The CDR3 extends over 15 amino acids. The DNA for the CDR3 is TGTGCCAGCAGCTTAGAGGGACGCTCTCGAGAGACCCAGTACTTC. Protein product: CASSLEGRSRETQYF.

The chain links TRBV25-1 to TRBJ1-1; TRBD1 might be the D (5 bases). From germline, CDR1 is MGHDK and CDR2 SYGVNS. The V gene lost 8 bases and the J gene lost 8 bases, with 18 bases spanning the gap. The CDR3 is 13 amino acids. CDR3 nucleotide sequence: TGTGCCAGCGTCCCGAGCGGGGCCACCGAAGCTTTCTTT. Its translation is CASVPSGATEAFF.

This clonotype was detected only a few times. The chain is built from TRBV18 and TRBJ1-5; D call uncertain. The V end lost 1 base, the J end lost 5 bases, and 9 bases lay between the germline ends. Germline V gene data show CDR1 as KGHSH and CDR2 as LQKENI. There are 14 residues in the CDR3. CDR3 in DNA: TGTGCCAGCTCACCACGCTGGGCAGATCAGCCCCAGCATTTT. This gives the protein CASSPRWADQPQHF.

CDR3 in amino acids: CASSFRARDEQFF. The CDR3 DNA sequence: TGTGCCAGCAGCTTCCGGGCCAGGGATGAGCAGTTCTTC. The V call is TRBV7-2, the J call TRBJ2-1, with D perhaps TRBD1 (5 bases). Germline V gene data show CDR1 as SGHTA and CDR2 as FQGNSA. V lost 3 bases and J lost 8, with 11 bases in between. The CDR3 runs to 13 residues.

This clonotype was detected only a few times. For the CDR3, the DNA is TGTGCCAGCATCAATAGGGTAGTAGCCAAAAACATTCAGTACTTC. Amino acids: CASINRVVAKNIQYF. The rearrangement uses TRBV2 and TRBJ2-4; D unresolved. The ends were cut back, 7 bases at V and 0 bases at J, with 13 bases in the middle. Germline loops: CDR1 SNHLY, CDR2 FYNNEI. The CDR3 is 15 amino acids.

In this sample, this clonotype turned up many times. The chain has TRBV5-1 and TRBJ1-5; D is undetermined. CDR1 is SGHRS and CDR2 is YFSETQ in the germline V gene. V lost 1 base, J lost 7 bases, and 9 bases lay in between. The CDR3 totals 13 residues. CDR3 amino acids: CASSLMGGQPQHF. CDR3 DNA: TGCGCCAGCAGCTTGATGGGAGGGCAGCCCCAGCATTTT.

This clonotype has just a few counts. The V call is TRBV5-5, the J call TRBJ2-7; D may be TRBD2 (5 bases). CDR1 and CDR2 (germline): SGHKS, YYEKEE (reference sequence). V shed 1 base and J shed 3 bases, with 11 bases lying between them. This CDR3 has 14 residues. The CDR3 spells CASSLYAGGYEQYV. In nucleotides, the CDR3 is TGTGCCAGCAGCTTGTACGCAGGAGGCTACGAGCAGTACGTC.

This clonotype was seen a handful of times. V gene TRBV6-5 combines with J gene TRBJ2-7, with D unresolved. The CDR3 spans 13 residues. V shed 2 bases and J shed 3 bases, with 8 bases lying between them. Germline V gives CDR1 MNHEY, CDR2 SVGAGI. The CDR3 reads CASSYRNNYEQYF. CDR3 in DNA: TGTGCCAGCAGTTACCGGAATAACTACGAGCAGTACTTC.

This clonotype turned up a few times. This chain joins TRBV14 and TRBJ2-4; D is possibly TRBD1 (5 bases). The CDR3 totals 14 residues. Germline CDR1 is SGHDN and CDR2 is FVKESK. With 3 bases removed from V and 7 bases from J, the gap between germline ends came to 13 bases. The CDR3 region has the DNA TGTGCCAGCAGCCATAGGGGTGGCAACAACATTCAGTACTTC. As protein: CASSHRGGNNIQYF.

The V gene is TRBV20-1, the J gene TRBJ1-2; unclear D gene. Trimming shortened V by 6 bases and J by 4 bases, and 6 bases separated the two germline ends. From germline, CDR1 is DFQATT and CDR2 SNEGSKA (reference sequence). The CDR3 spans 10 residues. The DNA of the CDR3 is TGCAGTGCCTTGAGCTATGGCTACACCTTC. This sequence encodes CSALSYGYTF.

This clonotype was counted at least ten times. Written as DNA, the CDR3 is TGCGCCAGCAGCTTCGGGGAAGGCACAGATACGCAGTATTTT. It specifies CASSFGEGTDTQYF. This rearrangement joins TRBV5-1 to TRBJ2-3, with TRBD2 as a possible D gene (5 bases). Trimming cost V 2 bases and J 1 base, with 8 bases left between them. Germline V gene sequence: CDR1 SGHRS, CDR2 YFSETQ. CDR3 length equals 14 residues.

The chain recombines TRBV27 with TRBJ2-5, with D perhaps matching TRBD1 or TRBD2 (7 bases each). Trimming pared 3 bases from V and 5 bases from J, leaving 13 bases between. CDR3 length: 14 residues. CDR1 MNHEY and CDR2 SMNVEV come from the germline V gene (reference sequence). The CDR3, as DNA: TGTGCCAGCAGTTTTACAGGGGAGGGGGAGACCCAGTACTTC. This encodes CASSFTGEGETQYF.

This clonotype showed up just a few times. This sequence joins TRBV20-1 and TRBJ2-3, with unresolved D. From germline, CDR1 is DFQATT and CDR2 SNEGSKA (reference sequence). The CDR3 totals 14 residues. V gave up 3 bases and J gave up 6 bases, with 16 bases separating them. The CDR3 nucleotides are TGCAGTGCTAGCTTTGGCCCCATGGAGGATACGCAGTATTTT. It specifies CSASFGPMEDTQYF.